The 31 T cell receptor beta chains below were found in one sample sequenced in a study of spatial heterogeneity in lung cancer. Stated time point: blood at routine non-recurrence follow-up after resection. TCRdb re-analysed the 5' RACE reads in MiXCR, keeping a single row per CDR3 protein. This table holds about 3,200 distinct CDR3 sequences, around 55% found once. Specimen: PBMCs, collected at follow-up. These receptors all come from a male donor with early-stage non-small cell lung cancer.

In regard to this clonotype: This beta chain turned up in a library designed for alpha chains; as an off-target read, its abundance says little. The J gene is TRBJ1-5, the V gene TRBV7-9; 9 bases match TRBD1. The CDR3 runs 13 residues. The germline V gene encodes CDR1 SEHNR and CDR2 FQNEAQ (reference sequence). V lost 10 bases to trimming and J lost 4 bases; unmatched junction nucleotides: 5. CDR3 amino acids: CATGTGTNQPQHF. The DNA for the CDR3 is TGTGCCACCGGGACAGGGACAAATCAGCCCCAGCATTTT. Full variable domain (missing parts from reference TRBV7-9 and TRBJ1-5): DTGVSQNPRHKITKRGQNVTFRCDPISEHNRLYWYRQTLGQGPEFLTYFQNEAQLEKSRLLSDRFSAERPKGSFSTLEIQRTEQGDSAMYLCATGTGTNQPQHFGDGTRLSIL.

Concerning this clonotype: The library was built for alpha chains, so this beta chain is an off-target read and its size means little. The J gene is TRBJ2-3, the V gene TRBV5-4; D gene ambiguous. The CDR3 runs 13 residues. CDR1 is SGHNT, CDR2 YYREEE, per germline (reference sequence). V was shortened by 4 bases and J by 4 bases, with 10 bases between the two germline ends. The CDR3 nucleotides read TGTGCCAGCAGCGCACAAGTCCCAGATACGCAGTATTTT. Its protein product is CASSAQVPDTQYF. The full variable domain, with the rest looked up from reference TRBV5-4 and TRBJ2-3, is ETGVTQSPTHLIKTRGQQVTLRCSSQSGHNTVSWYQQALGQGPQFIFQYYREEENGRGNFPPRFSGLQFPNYSSELNVNALELDDSALYLCASSAQVPDTQYFGPGTRLTVL.

In regard to this clonotype: This beta chain is off target for a library built for alpha chains, so its abundance means little. This sequence joins TRBV12-3 or TRBV12-4 and TRBJ2-3; no clear D. The V and J ends lost 6 bases and 6 bases respectively, with 10 bases between them. This CDR3 is built from 12 residues. The CDR3, as DNA: TGTGCCAGCAGATTTAGTACCGATACGCAGTATTTT. Amino acid sequence: CASRFSTDTQYF.

As for this clonotype: A library made for alpha chains picked up this beta chain off target, so its size means little. This chain joins TRBV4-2 and TRBJ2-4, with D perhaps being TRBD1 or TRBD2 (5 bases each). V lost 2 bases and J 5 bases, leaving 13 bases between the germline ends. Germline CDR1 LGHNA, CDR2 YNFKEQ. The CDR3 extends over 15 amino acids. CDR3 protein: CASSQLIGTQNIQYF. Here the CDR3 DNA reads TGTGCCAGCAGCCAACTTATCGGGACGCAAAACATTCAGTACTTC.

This clonotype was picked up a small number of times. Because the library targeted alpha chains, this beta chain is an off-target read whose size means little. The rearrangement uses TRBV24-1 and TRBJ2-3, with D perhaps TRBD1 (5 bases). Per germline, CDR1 KGHDR and CDR2 SFDVKD. Deletions cut 0 bases from V and 7 bases from J, with 10 bases between. The CDR3 has 14 amino acids. The CDR3 is CATSDLEPGNTQYF. The CDR3 bases are TGTGCCACCAGTGATTTGGAGCCAGGGAATACGCAGTATTTT.

The count of this clonotype is one. The library was built for alpha chains, so this beta chain is an off-target read and its size means little. This rearrangement joins TRBV5-1 to TRBJ1-3, with D perhaps matching TRBD1 (5 bases). The ends were cut back, 0 bases at V and 0 bases at J, with 10 bases in the middle. The CDR3 runs 16 residues. Germline V gene lookup returns CDR1 SGHRS and CDR2 YFSETQ. CDR3 nucleotides: TGCGCCAGCAGCTTGGTAGGGGCCAACTCTGGAAACACCATATATTTT. Its protein is CASSLVGANSGNTIYF.

Worth noting for this clonotype: This beta chain appears as a stray read in a library generated for alpha chains; its size is not informative. The rearrangement joins TRBV28 to TRBJ2-7; TRBD2 might be the D (5 bases). V lost 3 bases to trimming and J lost 1 base, with 7 bases between them. The CDR3 sequence is 13 residues long. Germline V gives CDR1 MDHEN, CDR2 SYDVKM. The CDR3 region has the DNA TGTGCCAGCAGTTTGAGGGAATCCTACGAGCAGTACTTC. Its protein is CASSLRESYEQYF.

As for this clonotype: A library prepared for alpha chains yielded this beta chain as an off-target read; its size is of little meaning. The chain couples TRBV4-1 to TRBJ2-5, with D unresolved. The CDR3 is 11 residues long. Trimming shortened V by 1 base and J by 13 bases, and 10 bases separated the two germline ends. CDR1 and CDR2 from the germline V gene are MGHRA and YSYEKL. The CDR3 reads CASSQGKGTYF. In nucleotides, the CDR3 is TGCGCCAGCAGCCAAGGGAAGGGCACGTACTTC.

This clonotype was seen more than once but under ten times. This beta chain is off target for a library built for alpha chains, so its abundance means little. The genes are TRBV10-3 and TRBJ2-5; D perhaps matches TRBD1 (6 bases). V gave up 10 bases and J gave up 1 base, with 13 bases separating them. CDR1 is ENHRY, CDR2 SYGVKD, per germline. This CDR3 is 13 amino acids long. The CDR3 DNA sequence: TGTGCCACCCGGGACAATCCCCAAGAGACCCAGTACTTC. Its protein is CATRDNPQETQYF.

Comment on this clonotype: This beta chain is off target for a library built for alpha chains, so its abundance means little. The chain uses TRBV11-1 and TRBJ2-5, with D perhaps TRBD1 or TRBD2 (5 bases each). CDR1 is SGHAT and CDR2 is FQDESV in the germline V gene (reference sequence). CDR3 length: 13 amino acids. Trimming cost V 8 bases and J 0 bases, with 10 bases left between them. CDR3 DNA sequence: TGTGCCAGCCAGGGACCGTACCAAGAGACCCAGTACTTC. Amino acid sequence: CASQGPYQETQYF.

This clonotype occurred a few times. Because this beta chain is a stray read in a library intended to capture alpha chains, its abundance should not be given much weight. The chain uses TRBV7-9 and TRBJ2-1; TRBD2 agrees at 10 bases. V shed 4 bases and J 9 bases; nucleotides not matched to a gene: 6. This CDR3 region has 14 residues. Germline V gene sequence: CDR1 SEHNR, CDR2 FQNEAQ (reference sequence). The CDR3 DNA sequence: TGTGCCAGCAGCTACAGCGGGGGGGCCCGTGAGCAGTTCTTC. The encoded protein is CASSYSGGAREQFF.

With regard to this clonotype: The library was designed around alpha chains, so this beta chain is a stray read whose abundance carries little weight. The V and J genes are TRBV7-2 and TRBJ2-5; no definite D call. V was trimmed by 6 bases and J by 5 bases, leaving 7 bases between them. Germline-derived CDR1 and CDR2 are SGHTA and FQGNSA. The CDR3 spans 11 residues. CDR3 in DNA: TGTGCCAGCAGACTCCACGAGACCCAGTACTTC. Its protein product is CASRLHETQYF.

Details on this clonotype: This beta chain is an unintended read in a library built for alpha chains; its size means little. The rearrangement joins TRBV7-8 to TRBJ2-3; D is perhaps TRBD2 (5 bases). The CDR3 totals 17 residues. Trimming pared 2 bases from V and 6 bases from J, leaving 21 bases between. The germline gives CDR1 SGHVS, CDR2 FQNEAQ. In nucleotides, the CDR3 is TGTGCCAGCAGCTTATATGACGGGATAGTAGGCGCGGATACGCAGTATTTT. As protein: CASSLYDGIVGADTQYF.

About this clonotype: A library made for alpha chains picked up this beta chain off target, so its size means little. This chain joins TRBV7-3 and TRBJ2-3, with TRBD2 matching over 9 bases. Germline V lookup: CDR1 SGHTA, CDR2 FQGTGA. The CDR3 consists of 17 residues. The V gene end was trimmed by 1 base and the J gene end by 1 base; junction bases not matched to a gene: 6. The CDR3 here is CASSLNPSGTGTDTQYF. The CDR3, as DNA: TGTGCCAGCAGCTTAAACCCTAGCGGGACGGGCACAGATACGCAGTATTTT.

This clonotype occurred a few times. This beta chain is a stray read from a library made for alpha chains; its abundance is not meaningful. The rearrangement links TRBV7-6 to TRBJ2-1; weak D call: TRBD2 (6 bases). With 4 bases removed from V and 6 bases from J, the gap between germline ends came to 10 bases. CDR1 is SGHVS and CDR2 is FNYEAQ in the germline V gene. The CDR3 contains 13 residues. The CDR3 bases are TGTGCCAGCAGCTCGCGGGGTACCAATGAGCAGTTCTTC. Protein sequence: CASSSRGTNEQFF. Drawing the rest from reference TRBV7-6 and TRBJ2-1, the complete variable domain is GAGVSQSPRYKVTKRGQDVALRCDPISGHVSLYWYRQALGQGPEFLTYFNYEAQQDKSGLPNDRFSAERPEGSISTLTIQRTEQRDSAMYRCASSSRGTNEQFFGPGTRLTVL.

As concerns this clonotype: Since it is a stray read in a library aimed at alpha chains, this beta chain has a size that is not meaningful. The chain carries TRBV7-9 and TRBJ2-1, with 7 positions matching TRBD2. Trimming cost V 5 bases and J 7 bases; bases outside gene matches: 14. CDR3 length equals 16 residues. Germline V gives CDR1 SEHNR, CDR2 FQNEAQ (reference sequence). Here the CDR3 DNA reads TGTGCCAGCAGCCCCGGGGGGAGCGGGGCCCTGAATGAGCAGTTCTTC. This gives the protein CASSPGGSGALNEQFF.

To note about this clonotype: Since the library was made to target alpha chains, this beta chain is a stray read and its abundance is not meaningful. This chain links TRBV29-1 with TRBJ2-6; maybe TRBD1 (6 bases). The CDR3 spans 15 residues. Germline CDR1 reads SQVTM; CDR2 reads ANQGSEA. The V gene lost 6 bases and the J gene lost 0 bases, with 12 bases spanning the gap. The CDR3: CSVSGTLSGANVLTF. The CDR3 DNA is TGCAGCGTGTCCGGGACACTCTCTGGGGCCAACGTCCTGACTTTC.

On this clonotype: A library made for alpha chains picked up this beta chain off target, so its size means little. J is TRBJ2-2 and V is TRBV12-3 or TRBV12-4, with D unclear. Trimming cost V 5 bases and J 1 base, with 11 bases left between them. This CDR3 comprises 15 residues. CDR3 in amino acids: CASSPWAENTGELFF. CDR3 nucleotide sequence: TGTGCCAGCAGTCCCTGGGCGGAGAACACCGGGGAGCTGTTTTTT.

Remarks on this clonotype: Being off target in a library aimed at alpha chains, this beta chain has a size of little meaning. The chain links TRBV6-2 or TRBV6-3 to TRBJ2-7; TRBD1 agrees at 9 bases. Germline CDR1 reads MNHEY; CDR2 reads SVGEGT. The V and J ends lost 4 bases and 0 bases, in that order; junction bases with no gene match: 13. The CDR3 loop spans 18 amino acids. The CDR3 is CASSWDREKAIGSYEQYF. CDR3 nucleotide sequence: TGTGCCAGCAGTTGGGACAGGGAAAAGGCGATAGGCTCCTACGAGCAGTACTTC.

About this clonotype itself: Found in a library prepared for alpha chains, this beta chain is an off-target read, and its abundance has little meaning. The gene calls are TRBV5-1 and TRBJ2-2; D possibly uses TRBD1 or TRBD2 (5 bases each). This CDR3 comprises 15 residues. Per the germline V gene, CDR1 is SGHRS and CDR2 is YFSETQ. V dropped 5 bases and J dropped 2 bases, with 13 bases sitting between them. The CDR3, as DNA: TGCGCCAGCAGTCGTCGGGACCAAAACACCGGGGAGCTGTTTTTT. Protein sequence: CASSRRDQNTGELFF.

Only a few counts were recorded for this clonotype. Because this beta chain is a stray read in a library intended to capture alpha chains, its abundance should not be given much weight. The rearrangement joins TRBV10-3 to TRBJ2-3, with a possible D match to TRBD1 (5 bases). CDR1 is ENHRY, CDR2 SYGVKD, per germline. Between the trimmed V and J ends, which lost 2 bases and 4 bases, there was a span of 16 bases. The CDR3 has 16 amino acids. The CDR3 DNA follows: TGTGCCATCAGTGAGAACCGTCGGACAAGTCCAGATACGCAGTATTTT. Residues: CAISENRRTSPDTQYF.

A remark on this clonotype: This beta chain is off target for a library built for alpha chains, so its abundance means little. The V call is TRBV5-1, the J call TRBJ1-1; D might be TRBD1 (6 bases). This CDR3 spans 16 amino acids. V was clipped by 1 base and J by 4 bases, with 17 bases between them. Germline assignment: CDR1 SGHRS and CDR2 YFSETQ. The CDR3 DNA is TGCGCCAGCAGCTTGATTGGGGGCGGGGAACTCACTGAAGCTTTCTTT. Translation gives CASSLIGGGELTEAFF.

This clonotype was seen only once. Because this beta chain is a stray read in a library intended to capture alpha chains, its abundance should not be given much weight. The J gene is TRBJ2-2, the V gene TRBV5-1; the match to TRBD2 covers 9 bases. The junction had 9 bases not matched to a gene; V was cut back by 5 bases and J by 4 bases. The CDR3 has 16 residues. Germline CDR1 and CDR2: SGHRS and YFSETQ. The CDR3 DNA reads TGCGCCAGCAGAATTTTTAGCGGGAGTGGCACCGGGGAGCTGTTTTTT. It is translated as CASRIFSGSGTGELFF.

On this clonotype itself: This beta chain was picked up by a library intended for alpha chains and is off target, so its count carries little meaning. The chain links TRBV6-4 to TRBJ2-7, with 7 bases matching TRBD2. J gave up 2 bases and V 6 bases, and 7 bases lay outside the gene matches. This CDR3 is built from 14 residues. The germline V gene has CDR1 MRHNA and CDR2 SNTAGT. Here the CDR3 reads CASSARLATYEQYF. In DNA form, the CDR3 reads TGTGCCAGCAGCGCCAGACTAGCAACCTACGAGCAGTACTTC.

Concerning this clonotype: The library was designed around alpha chains, so this beta chain is a stray read whose abundance carries little weight. The chain has TRBV5-1 and TRBJ2-7; D is ambiguous. This CDR3 has 14 residues. Trimming left V 0 bases short and J 0 bases short, with 7 bases between. The germline gives CDR1 SGHRS, CDR2 YFSETQ. The CDR3 sequence is CASSLGQSSYEQYF. CDR3 DNA: TGCGCCAGCAGCTTGGGTCAGAGCTCCTACGAGCAGTACTTC.

As concerns this clonotype: This beta chain represents an off-target read in a library built for alpha chains; its size is of limited meaning. The J gene is TRBJ2-1, the V gene TRBV10-2; D is unclear. Trimming cost V 1 base and J 1 base, with 2 bases left between them. Germline lookup yields CDR1 WSHSY and CDR2 SAAADI. The CDR3 extends over 13 amino acids. The CDR3: CASSELSYNEQFF. The CDR3 region has the DNA TGCGCCAGCAGTGAGTTGTCCTACAATGAGCAGTTCTTC.

A note on this clonotype: This beta chain was picked up by a library intended for alpha chains and is off target, so its count carries little meaning. The chain uses TRBV7-9 and TRBJ2-5, with TRBD1 identical over 7 bases. The CDR3 is 14 residues long. V lost 5 bases, J lost 9 bases, and 12 bases stayed unmatched. Germline V gene lookup returns CDR1 SEHNR and CDR2 FQNEAQ (reference sequence). The DNA for the CDR3 is TGTGCCAGCAGCGACCGACAGGGCCCCAGCCCCCAGTACTTC. Its translation is CASSDRQGPSPQYF. Full variable domain (outside the CDR3, taken from reference TRBV7-9 and TRBJ2-5): DTGVSQNPRHKITKRGQNVTFRCDPISEHNRLYWYRQTLGQGPEFLTYFQNEAQLEKSRLLSDRFSAERPKGSFSTLEIQRTEQGDSAMYLCASSDRQGPSPQYFGPGTRLLVL.

Of note for this clonotype: This beta chain represents an off-target read in a library built for alpha chains; its size is of limited meaning. The V gene is TRBV7-3, the J gene TRBJ1-1; D not certain. V lost 4 bases and J lost 1, with 7 bases in between. CDR3 length: 13 residues. The germline gives CDR1 SGHTA, CDR2 FQGTGA. The CDR3 protein is CASSSMENTEAFF. Here the CDR3 DNA reads TGTGCCAGCAGCTCCATGGAGAACACTGAAGCTTTCTTT.

This clonotype has more than one count but fewer than ten. Being off target in a library aimed at alpha chains, this beta chain has a size of little meaning. The chain combines TRBV9 with TRBJ1-1, with 7 bases matching TRBD1. Germline loops: CDR1 SGDLS, CDR2 YYNGEE. With V trimmed by 3 bases and J by 3 bases, 11 bases remained unmatched. The CDR3 runs to 16 residues. The CDR3 DNA reads TGTGCCAGCAGCGCCGGGACAGTAGTGGGGTACACTGAAGCTTTCTTT. This translates into CASSAGTVVGYTEAFF.

In this sample, this clonotype turned up a few times. Because the library targeted alpha chains, this beta chain is an off-target read whose size means little. CDR3 sequence reads: CASAIKGDLTDTQYF. The CDR3 DNA reads TGTGCCAGTGCCATCAAGGGGGATCTGACAGATACGCAGTATTTT. This rearrangement joins TRBV19 to TRBJ2-3; possible D gene TRBD1, 6 bases. Germline V gene sequence: CDR1 LNHDA, CDR2 SQIVND (reference sequence). The CDR3 is 15 residues long. V was shortened by 8 bases and J by 3 bases, with 18 bases between the two germline ends.

This clonotype turned up a few times. With the library built for alpha chains, this beta chain is off target and its frequency is not meaningful. V usage is TRBV13 and J usage is TRBJ2-1; 8 positions agree with TRBD2. Germline CDR1 is PRHDT and CDR2 is FYEKMQ (reference sequence). The CDR3 is 17 amino acids. The junction had 12 bases not matched to a gene; V was cut back by 4 bases and J by 4 bases. The CDR3 bases are TGTGCCAGCAGCTCGACCTTCCCTAGCGGGCTATACAATGAGCAGTTCTTC. Its translation is CASSSTFPSGLYNEQFF.